This T cell receptor beta chain emerged from a study of OX40 agonist ivuxolimab in advanced cancers. Regarding this clone: The junction departs from the called germline gene at one end, perhaps through a read error.

The protocol was immunoSEQ multiplex PCR, while the TCRdb copy is restricted to in-frame clones and leaves out a portion. Here the sample spans 91,000 or so clones, approximately 93% being singletons. Germline V gives CDR1 LNHNV, CDR2 YYDKDF (reference sequence). The CDR3 length is 14 residues. Sequenced material: CD4+ or CD8+ T cells sorted from blood, taken in a trial of the OX40 agonist ivuxolimab. The sequence was collected from an adult with an advanced solid tumor such as melanoma, head and neck, liver or kidney cancer. The V and J genes are TRBV15 and TRBJ2-4; 10 nucleotides align to TRBD2. The CDR3 loop is CATSTPTSGQGLDF. In DNA form, the CDR3 reads TGTGCCACCAGCACCCCGACTAGCGGGCAAGGGCTGGACTTC.